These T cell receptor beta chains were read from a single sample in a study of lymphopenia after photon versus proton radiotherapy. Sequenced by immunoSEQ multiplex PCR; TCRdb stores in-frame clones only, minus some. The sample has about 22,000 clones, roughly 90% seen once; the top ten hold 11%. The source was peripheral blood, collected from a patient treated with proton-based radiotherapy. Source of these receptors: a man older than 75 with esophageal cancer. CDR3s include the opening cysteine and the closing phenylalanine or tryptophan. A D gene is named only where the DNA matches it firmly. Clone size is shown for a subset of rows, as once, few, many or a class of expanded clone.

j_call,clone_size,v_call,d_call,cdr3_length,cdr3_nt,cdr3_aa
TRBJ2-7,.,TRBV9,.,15,TGTGCCAGCAGCGTAACCGGGACCGATTCCTACGAGCAGTACTTC,CASSVTGTDSYEQYF
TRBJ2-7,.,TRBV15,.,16,TGTGCCACCAGCAGAGCTGGGGGGCCCTCGTCCTACGAGCAGTACTTC,CATSRAGGPSSYEQYF
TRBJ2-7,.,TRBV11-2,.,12,TGTGCCAGCAGCTTCTCGAGCTACGAGCAGTACTTC,CASSFSSYEQYF
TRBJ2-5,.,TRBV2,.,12,TGTGCCAGCAGTGAAGTTGCAGGGTCCCAGTACTTC,CASSEVAGSQYF
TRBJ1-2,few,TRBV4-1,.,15,TGCGCCAGCAGCCAGGGATTTCGGGACCGCGATGGCTACACCTTC,CASSQGFRDRDGYTF
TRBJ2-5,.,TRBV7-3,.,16,TGTGCCAGCAGCTTAGGAGGGGGACGGATTCAAGAGACCCAGTACTTC,CASSLGGGRIQETQYF
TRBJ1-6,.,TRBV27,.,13,TGTGCCAGCAGTCTCACTTCTGATTCACCCCTCCACTTT,CASSLTSDSPLHF
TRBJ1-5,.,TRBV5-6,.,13,TGTGCCAGCAGCTTGGGACGCAATCAGCCCCAGCATTTT,CASSLGRNQPQHF
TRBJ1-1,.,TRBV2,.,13,TGTGCCAGCGAGACCGAGGTGGGCACTGAAGCTTTCTTT,CASETEVGTEAFF
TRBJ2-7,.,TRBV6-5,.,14,TGTGCCAGCACCATAAAGGGGCCGACCTACGAGCAGTACTTC,CASTIKGPTYEQYF
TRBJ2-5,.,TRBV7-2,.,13,TGTGCCAGCAGCTTAATGCGGGGCCGGACCCAGTACTTC,CASSLMRGRTQYF
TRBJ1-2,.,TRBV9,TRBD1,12,TGTGCCAGCAGCCGACAGGGTTACGGCTACACCTTC,CASSRQGYGYTF